The rows below give T cell receptor beta chains drawn from one sample of a study of blood T cell repertoires in COVID-19. Measured with immunoSEQ multiplex PCR; TCRdb has only the in-frame clones, and not every one. The table has some 96,000 clones, 90% seen once. Source material: peripheral blood. The receptors come from a man aged 55 to 70 with acute or convalescent COVID-19. Each CDR3 is given with its conserved first and last residue. A D gene is named only where the DNA matches it firmly. Clone size, where shown, is once, few, many, or a class for clones that have expanded.

TRBV6-4	-	TRBJ2-2	-	TGTGCCAGCAGTGACTCGGGCAGGGGAGAATCCGGGGAGCTGTTTTTT	CASSDSGRGESGELFF
TRBV5-4	-	TRBJ1-2	TRBD1	TGTGCCAGCAGCTCCCCTGGACAGGGGAGGTATGGCTACACCTTC	CASSSPGQGRYGYTF
TRBV19	-	TRBJ1-2	-	TGTGCCAGTAGTATCCGGGGGACGAATGGCTACACCTTC	CASSIRGTNGYTF
TRBV3-1/TRBV3-2	-	TRBJ2-5	TRBD2	TGTGCCAGCAGCCAAGGCCTGGCGAGTAGCGGGGGGCGGCAAGAGACCCAGTACTTC	CASSQGLASSGGRQETQYF
TRBV27	-	TRBJ1-1	-	TGTGCCAGCAGTTTATCGCAGGGAGGGAACACTGAAGCTTTCTTT	CASSLSQGGNTEAFF
TRBV7-8	-	TRBJ1-4	-	TGTGCCAGCAGCCCCTCGGGTGAAAAACTGTTTTTT	CASSPSGEKLFF
TRBV3-1/TRBV3-2	-	TRBJ1-2	-	TGTGCCAGCAGCCAAGTATCCGGGTCTCTCTATGGCTACACCTTC	CASSQVSGSLYGYTF
TRBV18	-	TRBJ2-2	-	TGTGCCAGCTCCCGGGGGAAAACGAACACCGGGGAGCTGTTTTTT	CASSRGKTNTGELFF
TRBV18	-	TRBJ1-1	-	TGTGCCAGCTCACCACCGAGCAGACAGAACACTGAAGCTTTCTTT	CASSPPSRQNTEAFF
TRBV24-1	-	TRBJ2-1	-	TGTGCCACCAGTGAGGGGACAAGCTCCTACAATGAGCAGTTCTTC	CATSEGTSSYNEQFF
TRBV5-1	-	TRBJ1-2	-	TGCGCCAGCAGCTTAGGACAGACTTACGGAGGCTACACCTTC	CASSLGQTYGGYTF
TRBV19	-	TRBJ1-1	TRBD1	TGTGCCAGTAGTAATACAGGGGGCGGCCTTGAAGCTTTCTTT	CASSNTGGGLEAFF
TRBV6-5	-	TRBJ2-3	TRBD1	TGTGCCAGCAGTTCGGGACAGGGTACAGATACGCAGTATTTT	CASSSGQGTDTQYF
TRBV12-5	-	TRBJ2-5	-	TGTGCTAGTGGTTCCGCCTGGGGGGCGGGGGCTCAAGAGACCCAGTACTTC	CASGSAWGAGAQETQYF
TRBV9	-	TRBJ1-4	TRBD1	TGTGCCAGCAGCGTAAAGGGGCAGGGGGATAATGAAAAACTGTTTTTT	CASSVKGQGDNEKLFF
TRBV18	-	TRBJ1-5	-	TGTGCCAGCTCACAACAGACCGGGGGAGGTCAGCCCCAGCATTTT	CASSQQTGGGQPQHF
TRBV5-4	-	TRBJ1-6	TRBD1	TGTGCCAGCAGCCTCGGGACAGGTAGAAATTCACCCCTCCACTTT	CASSLGTGRNSPLHF
TRBV28	-	TRBJ1-2	TRBD1	TGTGCCAGCGGTTTTCTACAGGGGGCGGACTATGGCTACACCTTC	CASGFLQGADYGYTF
TRBV7-8	once	TRBJ2-7	-	TGTGCCAGCAGCCCAGGGGAGTCGCAGTACTTC	CASSPGESQYF
TRBV5-1	-	TRBJ1-1	-	TGCGCCAGCAGCTTTGCTCCTGACAGAGGAGGGGAAGCTTTCTTT	CASSFAPDRGGEAFF
TRBV7-2	-	TRBJ2-7	-	TGTGCCAGCAGCGCAGGACAGCTAAGAGGGAGCTCCTACGAGCAGTACTTC	CASSAGQLRGSSYEQYF
TRBV7-6	-	TRBJ1-2	-	TGTGCCAGCAGCCGCACGTCGGGGAGGTTCGGAAACTATGGCTACACCTTC	CASSRTSGRFGNYGYTF
TRBV10-1	-	TRBJ1-1	TRBD1	TGCGCCAGCAGCTCGGACAGGGGGCGAGGAGCTTTCTTT	CASSSDRGRGAFF
TRBV29-1	-	TRBJ1-2	-	TGCAGCGTGACATGGGCCTATGGCTACACCTTC	CSVTWAYGYTF
TRBV2	-	TRBJ1-4	-	TGTGCCAGCAGGCAGGGTCTCACTAATGAAAAACTGTTTTTT	CASRQGLTNEKLFF
TRBV16	-	TRBJ1-5	TRBD1	TGTGCCAGCAGCCAATACGACAGGGCGCATCAGCCCCAGCATTTT	CASSQYDRAHQPQHF
TRBV5-1	-	TRBJ2-3	-	TGCGCCAGCAGCTTGGACTACACAGATACGCAGTATTTT	CASSLDYTDTQYF
TRBV27	-	TRBJ1-1	-	TGTGCCAGCACCCACCGACCCCGGCCAGGGCCCATGAACACTGAAGCTTTCTTT	CASTHRPRPGPMNTEAFF
TRBV11-2	-	TRBJ1-3	-	TGTGCCAGCAGCTTAGGCTCTCGCAGGGCTTCTGGAAACACCATATATTTT	CASSLGSRRASGNTIYF
TRBV7-8	-	TRBJ1-2	-	TGTGCCAGCAGCCCCCGACAGGCCTATGGCTACACCTTC	CASSPRQAYGYTF
TRBV5-4	few	TRBJ1-5	-	TGTGCCAGCAGCCTTGGGGGGACGGGCCAGCCCCAGCATTTT	CASSLGGTGQPQHF
TRBV4-1	-	TRBJ1-5	TRBD1	TGCGCCAGCAGCCAACCATCCCGAGGACAGGGCCTTAGCAATCAGCCCCAGCATTTT	CASSQPSRGQGLSNQPQHF